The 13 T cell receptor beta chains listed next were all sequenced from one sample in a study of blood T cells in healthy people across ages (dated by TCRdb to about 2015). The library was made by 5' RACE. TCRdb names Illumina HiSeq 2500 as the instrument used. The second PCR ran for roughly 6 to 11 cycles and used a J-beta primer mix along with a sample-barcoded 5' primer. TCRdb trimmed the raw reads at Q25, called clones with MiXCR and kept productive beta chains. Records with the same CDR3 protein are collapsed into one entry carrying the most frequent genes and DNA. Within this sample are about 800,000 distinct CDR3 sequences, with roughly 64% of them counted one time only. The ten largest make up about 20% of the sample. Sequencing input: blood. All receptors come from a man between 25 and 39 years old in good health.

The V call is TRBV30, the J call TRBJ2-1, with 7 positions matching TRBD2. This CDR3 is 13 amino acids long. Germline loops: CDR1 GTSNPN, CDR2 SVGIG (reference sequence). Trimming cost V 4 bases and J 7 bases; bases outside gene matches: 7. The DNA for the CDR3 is TGTGCCTGGAAGGCGCGGGAGTTGAATGAGCAGTTCTTC. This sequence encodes CAWKARELNEQFF. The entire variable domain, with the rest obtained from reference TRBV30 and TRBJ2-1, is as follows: SQTIHQWPATLVQPVGSPLSLECTVEGTSNPNLYWYRQAAGRGLQLLFYSVGIGQISSEVPQNLSASRPQDRQFILSSKKLLLSDSGFYLCAWKARELNEQFFGPGTRLTVL.

The CDR3 nucleotides are TGCGCCAGCAGCCCGAATTTAGCCGGGACTAGCGGGAGTAATGAGCAGTTCTTC. Its protein product is CASSPNLAGTSGSNEQFF. This chain connects TRBV4-3 to TRBJ2-1; TRBD2 matches at 14 bases. The CDR3 consists of 18 residues. V gave up 4 bases and J gave up 7 bases; unmatched junction bases: 12. Germline CDR1 reads LGHNA; CDR2 reads YSLEER.

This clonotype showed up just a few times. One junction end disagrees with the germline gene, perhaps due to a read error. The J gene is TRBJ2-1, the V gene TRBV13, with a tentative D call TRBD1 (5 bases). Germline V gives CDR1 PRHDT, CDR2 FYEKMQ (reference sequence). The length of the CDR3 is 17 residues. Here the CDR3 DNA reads TGTGCCAGCAGCCTAGGGGTCCCAGTTTGGTCCTACAATGAGCAGTTCTTC. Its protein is CASSLGVPVWSYNEQFF.

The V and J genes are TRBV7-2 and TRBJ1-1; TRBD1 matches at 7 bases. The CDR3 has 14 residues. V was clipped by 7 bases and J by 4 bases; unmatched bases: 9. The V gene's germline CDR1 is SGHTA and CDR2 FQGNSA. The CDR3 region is CASKKGAMGTEAFF. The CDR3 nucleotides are TGTGCCAGCAAAAAGGGGGCGATGGGCACTGAAGCTTTCTTT.

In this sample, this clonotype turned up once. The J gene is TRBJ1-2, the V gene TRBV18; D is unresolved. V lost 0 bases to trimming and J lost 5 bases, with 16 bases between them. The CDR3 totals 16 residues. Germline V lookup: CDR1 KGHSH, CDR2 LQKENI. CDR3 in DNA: TGTGCCAGCTCACCACCAATCGTGCCAGGTCAATATGGCTACACCTTC. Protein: CASSPPIVPGQYGYTF.

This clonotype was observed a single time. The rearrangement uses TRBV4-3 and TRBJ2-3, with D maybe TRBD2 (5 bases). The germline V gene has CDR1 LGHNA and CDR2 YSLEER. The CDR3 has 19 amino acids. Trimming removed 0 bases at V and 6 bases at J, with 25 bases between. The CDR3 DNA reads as TGCGCCAGCAGCCAAGATGTCCTAGCCCTTGAGGGCTCCATGGATACGCAGTATTTT. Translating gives CASSQDVLALEGSMDTQYF.

CDR3 loop: CASSPPSGEAFF. The CDR3 DNA reads as TGTGCCAGCTCACCACCGTCGGGTGAAGCTTTCTTT. V is TRBV18 and J is TRBJ1-1; D call uncertain. V was trimmed by 0 bases and J by 7 bases, leaving 6 bases between them. The CDR3 extends over 12 amino acids. Germline CDR1 and CDR2: KGHSH and LQKENI.

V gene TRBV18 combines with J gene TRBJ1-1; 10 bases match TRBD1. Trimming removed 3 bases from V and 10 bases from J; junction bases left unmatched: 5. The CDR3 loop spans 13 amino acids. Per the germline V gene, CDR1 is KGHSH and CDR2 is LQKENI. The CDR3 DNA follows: TGTGCCAGCTCACCTGAAGGGACAGGGGCAGCTTTCTTT. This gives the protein CASSPEGTGAAFF.

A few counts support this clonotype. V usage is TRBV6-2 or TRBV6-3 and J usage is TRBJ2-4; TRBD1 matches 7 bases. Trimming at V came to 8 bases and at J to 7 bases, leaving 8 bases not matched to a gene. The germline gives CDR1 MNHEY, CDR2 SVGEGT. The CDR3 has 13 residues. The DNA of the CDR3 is TGTGCCAGCCAAACGACAGGGACGAACATTCAGTACTTC. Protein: CASQTTGTNIQYF.

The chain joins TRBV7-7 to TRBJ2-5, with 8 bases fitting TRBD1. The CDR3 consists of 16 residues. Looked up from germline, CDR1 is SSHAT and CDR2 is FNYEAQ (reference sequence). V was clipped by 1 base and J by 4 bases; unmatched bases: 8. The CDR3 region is CASSLGLGQGAETQYF. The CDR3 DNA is TGTGCCAGCAGCTTAGGCCTAGGACAGGGAGCAGAGACCCAGTACTTC.

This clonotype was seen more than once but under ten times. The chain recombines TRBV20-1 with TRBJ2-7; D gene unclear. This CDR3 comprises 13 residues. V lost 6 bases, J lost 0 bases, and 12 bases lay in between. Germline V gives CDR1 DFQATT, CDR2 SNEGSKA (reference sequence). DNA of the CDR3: TGCAGTGCCTATCCCCAGAGCTCCTACGAGCAGTACTTC. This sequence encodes CSAYPQSSYEQYF.

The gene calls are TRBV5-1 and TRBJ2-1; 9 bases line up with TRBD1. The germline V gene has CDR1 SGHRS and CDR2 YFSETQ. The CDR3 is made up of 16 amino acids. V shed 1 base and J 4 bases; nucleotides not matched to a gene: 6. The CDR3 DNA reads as TGCGCCAGCAGCTTGTCGGCCGGGACAGGGTACAATGAGCAGTTCTTC. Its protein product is CASSLSAGTGYNEQFF.

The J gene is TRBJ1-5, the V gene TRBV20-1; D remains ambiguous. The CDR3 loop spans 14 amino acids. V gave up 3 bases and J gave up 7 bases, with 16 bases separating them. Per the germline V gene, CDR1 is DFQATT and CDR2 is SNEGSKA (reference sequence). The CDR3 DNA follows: TGCAGTGCTAGGATAGGTGACGAAAGACAGCCCCAGCATTTT. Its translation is CSARIGDERQPQHF.